This TCR beta chain is drawn from a study of blood T cells in healthy people across ages. Primed by a sample-barcoded 5' primer and a J-beta primer mix, a second PCR proceeded for 7 to 11 cycles. Each CDR3 protein gets one entry after TCRdb re-called the 5' RACE reads with MiXCR. The sample has 910,000 or so distinct CDR3 sequences, roughly 51% seen once. This CDR3 spans 16 amino acids. V shed 4 bases, J shed 5 bases, and the junction held 9 bases outside the gene matches. In germline, CDR1 is SGHTA, CDR2 FQGNSA. Sequenced: blood. This chain joins TRBV7-2 and TRBJ2-1; TRBD1 matches at 9 bases. The clonotype comes from a woman in her fifties or sixties in good health. This CDR3 is CASSYQGQGTNNEQFF. The CDR3 DNA is TGTGCCAGCAGCTACCAGGGACAGGGAACAAACAATGAGCAGTTCTTC.